The 17 T cell receptor beta chains listed next were all sequenced from one sample in a study of cytomegalovirus exposure and HLA in healthy donors. Researchers ran the PCR with 60 Vbeta and 13 Jbeta primers. Assay: immunoSEQ multiplex PCR; the TCRdb copy retains only in-frame clones and omits some. The sample contains over 150,000 clones, about 64% of which appear only once. Sequencing was carried out using PBMCs. These receptors originate from a man aged 50-59 years in good health and CMV-seronegative.

The V gene is TRBV7-6, the J gene TRBJ2-7, with 10 nucleotides matching TRBD1. The ends lost 4 bases at V and 3 bases at J; junction bases unmatched: 6. Germline V gene lookup returns CDR1 SGHVS and CDR2 FNYEAQ. CDR3 length: 15 amino acids. The CDR3 protein is CASSSGTGENYEQYF. CDR3 nucleotides: TGTGCCAGCAGCTCCGGGACAGGGGAGAACTACGAGCAGTACTTC.

The chain links TRBV7-2 to TRBJ2-7, with D maybe TRBD1 (5 bases). Germline V gene sequence: CDR1 SGHTA, CDR2 FQGNSA. CDR3 length: 14 amino acids. V lost 3 bases and J 2 bases, leaving 11 bases between the germline ends. This chain's CDR3 is CASSLVQGTYEQYF. The CDR3 DNA sequence: TGTGCCAGCAGCTTGGTGCAGGGAACCTACGAGCAGTACTTC.

The chain carries TRBV28 and TRBJ2-7, with 9 positions matching TRBD1. The germline CDR1 and CDR2 sequences are MDHEN and SYDVKM. This CDR3 has 18 residues. V was clipped by 8 bases and J by 1 base; unmatched bases: 18. For the CDR3, the DNA is TGTGCCAGCTTTCCCCGGGTACAGGGGGCGTTGAGGTCCTACGAGCAGTACTTC. Protein sequence: CASFPRVQGALRSYEQYF.

The V call is TRBV5-1, the J call TRBJ2-1; 7 positions agree with TRBD2. The J segment lost 2 bases and the V segment lost 0 bases, leaving 8 bases of the junction unmatched. In germline, CDR1 is SGHRS, CDR2 YFSETQ. There are 17 residues in the CDR3. In DNA, the CDR3 is TGCGCCAGCAGCTTGGCCGGGGAGGGCCTCGCCTACAATGAGCAGTTCTTC. It codes for CASSLAGEGLAYNEQFF.

The rearrangement uses TRBV5-4 and TRBJ1-5, with 11 bases matching TRBD1. This CDR3 is 15 amino acids long. Germline V gives CDR1 SGHNT, CDR2 YYREEE (reference sequence). V lost 4 bases and J lost 6; bases outside the gene matches: 6. CDR3 sequence (DNA): TGTGCCAGCAGCCCGGACAGGGGGCTAGTTCAGCCCCAGCATTTT. It encodes CASSPDRGLVQPQHF.

The genes are TRBV5-5 and TRBJ2-5; the D gene is possibly TRBD1 (5 bases). Per the germline V gene, CDR1 is SGHKS and CDR2 is YYEKEE (reference sequence). V dropped 6 bases and J dropped 0 bases, with 18 bases sitting between them. This CDR3 is 16 amino acids long. In DNA form, the CDR3 reads TGTGCCAGCACCCCTCGGTCAGGGCAGTACCAAGAGACCCAGTACTTC. It codes for CASTPRSGQYQETQYF.

Turning to this clone: One junction end does not reproduce the germline sequence, and a read error may be involved. The chain employs TRBV7-2 and TRBJ2-3, with 9 bases aligning to TRBD1. This CDR3 is 15 amino acids long. CDR1 SGHTA and CDR2 FQGNSA come from the germline V gene. CDR3 sequence reads: CASSLGTGVTDTQCF. The CDR3 coding sequence is TGTGCCAGCAGCTTAGGGACAGGGGTAACAGATACGCAGTGTTTT.

The DNA for the CDR3 is TGTGCCAGCAGTCTTCTAGCGGGGTCCTTATTGGAGCAGTACTTC. It encodes CASSLLAGSLLEQYF. This chain uses TRBV6-6 with TRBJ2-7; TRBD2 matches at 9 bases. CDR3 length: 15 residues. The germline V gene has CDR1 MNHNY and CDR2 SVGAGI (reference sequence). V lost 5 bases, J lost 7 bases, and 12 bases stayed unmatched.

V and J are TRBV6-1 and TRBJ2-7; 7 bases align to TRBD1. CDR3 size: 14 residues. Germline V CDR1 and CDR2: MNHNS, SASEGT. Trimming cost V 6 bases and J 0 bases; bases outside gene matches: 5. DNA for the CDR3: TGTGCCAGCAGGGGGGACAGCCCCTCCTACGAGCAGTACTTC. Its translation: CASRGDSPSYEQYF.

The chain links TRBV19 to TRBJ1-2; D remains unclear. The CDR3 totals 13 residues. V lost 8 bases, J lost 1 base, and 11 bases lay in between. Germline V gene sequence: CDR1 LNHDA, CDR2 SQIVND (reference sequence). The CDR3 spells CASLPPDNYGYTF. CDR3 in DNA: TGTGCCAGTCTGCCGCCAGATAACTATGGCTACACCTTC.

V and J are TRBV5-1 and TRBJ2-3; 7 bases align to TRBD2. J gave up 0 bases and V 5 bases, and 6 bases lay outside the gene matches. Germline V gene lookup returns CDR1 SGHRS and CDR2 YFSETQ. The CDR3 covers 15 residues. CDR3 coding DNA: TGCGCCAGCAGGAGCGGGGACCTTAGCACAGATACGCAGTATTTT. It translates to CASRSGDLSTDTQYF.

This clone was seen only a few times. This rearrangement joins TRBV5-6 to TRBJ1-5; maybe TRBD1 (6 bases). V was shortened by 0 bases and J by 3 bases, with 10 bases between the two germline ends. The CDR3 loop spans 15 amino acids. CDR1 SGHDT and CDR2 YYEEEE come from the germline V gene. The CDR3 sequence: CASSLDGGLNQPQHF. CDR3 in DNA: TGTGCCAGCAGCTTGGATGGGGGCCTCAATCAGCCCCAGCATTTT. Full variable domain (outside the CDR3, taken from reference TRBV5-6 and TRBJ1-5): DAGVTQSPTHLIKTRGQQVTLRCSPKSGHDTVSWYQQALGQGPQFIFQYYEEEERQRGNFPDRFSGHQFPNYSSELNVNALLLGDSALYLCASSLDGGLNQPQHFGDGTRLSIL.

This clone was detected only a few times. The chain combines TRBV7-9 with TRBJ1-1; the D is unclear. Deletions cut 11 bases from V and 0 bases from J, with 16 bases between. Germline V lookup: CDR1 SEHNR, CDR2 FQNEAQ (reference sequence). This CDR3 region has 14 residues. The DNA for the CDR3 is TGTGCCTCCCACGGGGAGCCGGTGAACACTGAAGCTTTCTTT. It specifies CASHGEPVNTEAFF.

V gene TRBV2 combines with J gene TRBJ2-7; TRBD2 matches at 12 bases. Germline V gives CDR1 SNHLY, CDR2 FYNNEI. The V gene end was trimmed by 2 bases and the J gene end by 1 base; junction bases not matched to a gene: 3. The CDR3 spans 16 residues. CDR3 nucleotides: TGTGCCAGCAGTGAAACTAGCGGGGGGCGGTCCTACGAGCAGTACTTC. Translated, it gives CASSETSGGRSYEQYF.

There are a few counts of this clone. The chain links TRBV9 to TRBJ1-1, with a tentative D call TRBD1 (5 bases). Germline CDR1 SGDLS, CDR2 YYNGEE. This CDR3 region has 14 residues. Trimming shortened V by 3 bases and J by 7 bases, and 16 bases separated the two germline ends. The CDR3 reads CASSGAFDRGEAFF. DNA of the CDR3: TGTGCCAGCAGCGGAGCATTCGATAGGGGTGAAGCTTTCTTT. Using reference TRBV9 and TRBJ1-1 for the parts outside the CDR3, the full variable domain is DSGVTQTPKHLITATGQRVTLRCSPRSGDLSVYWYQQSLDQGLQFLIQYYNGEERAKGNILERFSAQQFPDLHSELNLSSLELGDSALYFCASSGAFDRGEAFFGQGTRLTVV.

This clone was seen a handful of times. The rearrangement links TRBV7-2 to TRBJ1-1, with D perhaps TRBD1 (5 bases). The V end was cut by 5 bases, the J end by 5 bases, with 18 bases between. Germline loops: CDR1 SGHTA, CDR2 FQGNSA. This CDR3 region has 15 residues. The CDR3 loop reads CASSRFPGLLTEAFF. The CDR3 bases are TGTGCCAGCAGCCGGTTCCCGGGACTCTTAACTGAAGCTTTCTTT.

This chain links TRBV6-1 with TRBJ1-1, with D unclear. The CDR3 length is 13 residues. V was shortened by 7 bases and J by 3 bases, with 12 bases between the two germline ends. Germline CDR1 reads MNHNS; CDR2 reads SASEGT. CDR3 protein: CASTQRVYTEAFF. The CDR3 DNA reads TGTGCCAGCACCCAGAGGGTGTACACTGAAGCTTTCTTT.